Below are 9 T cell receptor beta chains sequenced from a single sample in a study of regulatory T cells in long-lasting Graves disease. Building the TCR beta libraries relied on iRepertoire HTBI primers, and CDR3 regions underwent Arm-PCR. TCRdb re-called the multiplex PCR reads through MiXCR, storing one row per CDR3 protein. The data show about 500,000 distinct CDR3 sequences, with 15% to 20% seen just once and 12% held by the top ten. Time point reported: newly diagnosed GD, antithyroid drugs for less than 3 months. PBMC-derived RNA was used for the TCR library. These same records also appear under a second study, on T cells in Graves' hyperthyroidism and ophthalmopathy.

Sequenced here: peripheral blood mononuclear cells (PBMCs), sampled at new diagnosis, from a patient treated with antithyroid drugs. The source of these receptors is a man between 40 and 49 years old with Graves disease.

Turning to this clonotype: One junction end does not reproduce the germline sequence, and a read error may be involved. The genes are TRBV6-2 or TRBV6-3 and TRBJ2-5; D is undetermined. CDR1 is MNHEY and CDR2 is SVGEGT in the germline V gene. CDR3 length: 15 amino acids. CDR3 residues: CASSLRDRSQETQYF. CDR3 DNA sequence: TGTGCCAGTAGTTTACGCGACCGGAGCCAAGAGACCCAGTACTTC.

J is TRBJ2-1 and V is TRBV13, with D perhaps matching TRBD1 (5 bases). Germline V gene data show CDR1 as PRHDT and CDR2 as FYEKMQ (reference sequence). The CDR3 runs to 16 residues. The ends were cut back, 5 bases at V and 0 bases at J, with 14 bases in the middle. The CDR3 sequence is CASSIRQTSSYNEQFF. The CDR3 DNA follows: TGTGCCAGCAGCATCAGACAGACGAGCTCCTACAATGAGCAGTTCTTC.

The chain employs TRBV12-3 or TRBV12-4 and TRBJ1-3; D uncertain. The V gene lost 6 bases and the J gene lost 7 bases, with 10 bases spanning the gap. This CDR3 region has 12 residues. CDR3 in DNA: TGTGCCAGCAGCCCCCTCCCGAACACCATATATTTT. The encoded protein is CASSPLPNTIYF.

CDR3 nucleotide sequence: TGTGCCACCAGTACGTTAGCCAAAAACATTCAGTACTTC. It is translated as CATSTLAKNIQYF. This chain connects TRBV24-1 to TRBJ2-4; D gene ambiguous. Germline values: CDR1 KGHDR, CDR2 SFDVKD. V was pared by 6 bases and J by 0 bases, with 5 bases between. This CDR3 region has 13 residues.

The chain carries TRBV11-2 and TRBJ2-1, with 9 bases that match TRBD2. CDR1 is SGHAT, CDR2 FQNNGV, per germline. V trimming: 5 bases; J trimming: 6 bases; junction bases outside the gene matches: 5. This CDR3 region has 14 residues. CDR3: CASSLQTSGNEQFF. The CDR3 coding sequence is TGTGCCAGCAGCCTGCAGACTAGCGGCAATGAGCAGTTCTTC. The full variable domain, completed using reference TRBV11-2 and TRBJ2-1, is EAGVAQSPRYKIIEKRQSVAFWCNPISGHATLYWYQQILGQGPKLLIQFQNNGVVDDSQLPKDRFSAERLKGVDSTLKIQPAKLEDSAVYLCASSLQTSGNEQFFGPGTRLTVL.

The table lists this clonotype with many counts. The chain has TRBV2 and TRBJ2-7; 10 bases agree with TRBD1. V was clipped by 6 bases and J by 2 bases; unmatched bases: 7. Germline assignment: CDR1 SNHLY and CDR2 FYNNEI. The CDR3 spans 15 residues. The CDR3 loop reads CASRSGTGEAYEQYF. CDR3 in DNA: TGTGCCAGCAGGTCCGGGACAGGGGAGGCCTACGAGCAGTACTTC.

This clonotype showed up many times. This chain connects TRBV6-2 or TRBV6-3 to TRBJ1-5; D perhaps matches TRBD1 (6 bases). This CDR3 is built from 14 residues. CDR1 is MNHEY and CDR2 is SVGEGT in the germline V gene. Between the trimmed V and J ends, which lost 2 bases and 5 bases, there was a span of 10 bases. The CDR3 sequence is CASSYGQGYQPQHF. CDR3 coding DNA: TGTGCCAGCAGTTACGGGCAGGGGTATCAGCCCCAGCATTTT.

Ten or more counts support this clonotype. The chain uses TRBV27 and TRBJ2-5, with TRBD2 matching over 11 bases. Trimming cost V 6 bases and J 4 bases; bases outside gene matches: 25. The CDR3 is 21 amino acids. Germline CDR1 and CDR2: MNHEY and SMNVEV (reference sequence). The DNA of the CDR3 is TGTGCCAGCAGCTACTTAGGGGCGGGGGGGGAACTAGCGGGAGCGGGAGAGACCCAGTACTTC. It codes for CASSYLGAGGELAGAGETQYF.

The J gene is TRBJ1-5, the V gene TRBV29-1, with D perhaps matching TRBD1 (5 bases). This CDR3 is 12 amino acids long. The germline V gene encodes CDR1 SQVTM and CDR2 ANQGSEA. Between the trimmed V and J ends, which lost 6 bases and 3 bases, there was a span of 9 bases. Here the CDR3 reads CSVGVDNQPQHF. The DNA for the CDR3 is TGCAGCGTGGGGGTAGACAATCAGCCCCAGCATTTT. Using reference TRBV29-1 and TRBJ1-5 for the parts outside the CDR3, the full variable domain is SAVISQKPSRDICQRGTSLTIQCQVDSQVTMMFWYRQQPGQSLTLIATANQGSEATYESGFVIDKFPISRPNLTFSTLTVSNMSPEDSSIYLCSVGVDNQPQHFGDGTRLSIL.